Included here is one TCR beta chain sequence, with context. The sample is drawn from a study of blood T cell repertoires in COVID-19. At the level of the study: The United States, Italy and Spain provided the acute and convalescent COVID-19 samples.

Original handling: Nucleated cell number was recorded as an estimate derived from reference gene primer amplification. Clones were read by immunoSEQ multiplex PCR, and TCRdb kept only the in-frame ones, dropping some. Clone size and V and J calls were adopted from that table, with D and trimming inferred from the DNA. The sample has about 220,000 clones; more than 65% are singletons. There are 15 residues in the CDR3. V lost 5 bases, J lost 5 bases, and 10 bases stayed unmatched. Looked up from germline, CDR1 is SGHTA and CDR2 is FQGNSA. The chain links TRBV7-2 to TRBJ2-5, with TRBD1 matching over 8 bases. The sequenced sample consisted of peripheral blood. The sequence came from a woman aged 55-69 years with acute or convalescent COVID-19. This CDR3 reads CASSGQTGVGETQYF. CDR3 DNA: TGTGCCAGCAGCGGTCAGACAGGGGTTGGCGAGACCCAGTACTTC.